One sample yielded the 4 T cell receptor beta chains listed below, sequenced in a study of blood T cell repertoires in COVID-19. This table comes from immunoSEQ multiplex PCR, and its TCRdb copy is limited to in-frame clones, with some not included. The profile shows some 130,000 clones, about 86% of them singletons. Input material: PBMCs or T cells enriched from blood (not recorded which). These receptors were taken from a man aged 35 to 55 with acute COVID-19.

CDR3 bases: TGTGCCAGCAGCTCCCCCCGGGGGACAGATACGCAGTATTTT. Residues: CASSSPRGTDTQYF. The V and J genes are TRBV11-1 and TRBJ2-3; D may be TRBD2 (6 bases). This CDR3 comprises 14 residues. CDR1 and CDR2 from the germline V gene are SGHAT and FQDESV (reference sequence). V gave up 4 bases and J gave up 3 bases, with 11 bases separating them. The full variable domain, with the rest looked up from reference TRBV11-1 and TRBJ2-3, is EAEVAQSPRYKITEKSQAVAFWCDPISGHATLYWYRQILGQGPELLVQFQDESVVDDSQLPKDRFSAERLKGVDSTLKIQPAELGDSAMYLCASSSPRGTDTQYFGPGTRLTVL.

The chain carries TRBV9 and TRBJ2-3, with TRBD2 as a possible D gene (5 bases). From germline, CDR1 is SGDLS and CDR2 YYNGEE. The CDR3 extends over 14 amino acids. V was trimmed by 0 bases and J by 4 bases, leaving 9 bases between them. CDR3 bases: TGTGCCAGCAGCGTAGAGGAGGCACCAGATACGCAGTATTTT. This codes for CASSVEEAPDTQYF.

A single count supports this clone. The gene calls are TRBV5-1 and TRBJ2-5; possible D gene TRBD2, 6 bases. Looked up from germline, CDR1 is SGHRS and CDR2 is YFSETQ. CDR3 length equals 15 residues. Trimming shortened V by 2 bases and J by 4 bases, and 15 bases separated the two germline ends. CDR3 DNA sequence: TGCGCCAGCAGCTTTATTCGGGAGATGGGAGAGACCCAGTACTTC. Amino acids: CASSFIREMGETQYF.

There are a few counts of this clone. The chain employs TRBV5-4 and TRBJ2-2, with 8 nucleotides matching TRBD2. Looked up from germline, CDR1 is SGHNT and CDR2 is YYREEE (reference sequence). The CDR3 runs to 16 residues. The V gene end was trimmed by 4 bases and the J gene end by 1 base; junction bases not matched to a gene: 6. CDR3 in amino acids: CASSLGGALNTGELFF. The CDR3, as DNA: TGTGCCAGCAGCCTCGGGGGGGCCTTGAACACCGGGGAGCTGTTTTTT.